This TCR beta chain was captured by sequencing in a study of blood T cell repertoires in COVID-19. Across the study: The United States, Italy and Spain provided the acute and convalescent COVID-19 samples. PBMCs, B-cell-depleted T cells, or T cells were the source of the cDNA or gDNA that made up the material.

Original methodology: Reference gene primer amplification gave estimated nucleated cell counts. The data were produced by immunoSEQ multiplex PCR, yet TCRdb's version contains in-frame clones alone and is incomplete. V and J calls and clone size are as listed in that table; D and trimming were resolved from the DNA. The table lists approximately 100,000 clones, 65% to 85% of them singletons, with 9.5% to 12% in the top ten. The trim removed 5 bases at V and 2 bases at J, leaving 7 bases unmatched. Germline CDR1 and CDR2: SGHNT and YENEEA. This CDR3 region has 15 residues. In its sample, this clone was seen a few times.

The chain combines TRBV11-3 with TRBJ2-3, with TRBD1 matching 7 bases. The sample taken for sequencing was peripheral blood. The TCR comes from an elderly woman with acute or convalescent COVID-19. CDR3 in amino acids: CASSPRQGSTDTQYF. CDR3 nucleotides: TGTGCCAGCAGCCCAAGACAGGGATCCACAGATACGCAGTATTTT.